This passage covers 32 T cell receptor beta chains from one sample sequenced in a study of blood T cells in healthy people across ages. A J-beta primer mix and a sample-barcoded 5' primer were used in a second PCR of about 7 to 12 cycles. From the 5' RACE reads, TCRdb called clonotypes with MiXCR, one entry per CDR3 protein. The repertoire holds some 760,000 distinct CDR3 sequences, with 20% to 30% as singletons. These data are also associated with another study on T cells of mothers and their children.

Sequencing input: blood. These receptor sequences come from a boy between 10 and 17 years old in good health.

This clonotype has a handful of counts. The rearrangement joins TRBV20-1 to TRBJ2-7; D call uncertain. Trimming cost V 5 bases and J 9 bases, with 17 bases left between them. CDR1 DFQATT and CDR2 SNEGSKA come from the germline V gene (reference sequence). The CDR3 is made up of 12 amino acids. In nucleotides, the CDR3 is TGCAGTGCTCAGGACCTCCCGTCGAGGCAGTACTTC. It codes for CSAQDLPSRQYF.

This clonotype has only one observation. The rearrangement links TRBV10-3 to TRBJ2-5, with D unclear. With the DNA end fitting TRBJ2-1 better, the J assignment may be wrong. The CDR3 runs to 14 residues. CDR1 and CDR2 (germline): ENHRY, SYGVKD. DNA for the CDR3: TGTGCCATCAGTTCCTCCTCGGAGCGCTCTGAGCAGTTCTTC. This sequence encodes CAISSSSERSEQFF.

Written as DNA, the CDR3 is TGTGCCAGCAGTTACGGGGACGGGAATGAGCAGTTCTTC. This sequence encodes CASSYGDGNEQFF. The rearrangement links TRBV6-5 to TRBJ2-1; D may correspond to TRBD1 or TRBD2 (5 bases each). The CDR3 spans 13 residues. Deletions cut 2 bases from V and 7 bases from J, with 9 bases between. Germline values: CDR1 MNHEY, CDR2 SVGAGI.

This clonotype came up a few times. The V and J genes are TRBV18 and TRBJ1-1; the match to TRBD1 covers 7 bases. Germline V CDR1 and CDR2: KGHSH, LQKENI. The CDR3 consists of 14 residues. The J segment lost 4 bases and the V segment lost 5 bases, leaving 7 bases of the junction unmatched. The CDR3 sequence is CASSSGGPSTEAFF. In DNA, the CDR3 is TGTGCCAGCTCATCAGGGGGGCCTAGCACTGAAGCTTTCTTT.

This clonotype was seen only a few times. The genes are TRBV7-9 and TRBJ2-1; D remains ambiguous. V gave up 5 bases and J gave up 8 bases, with 16 bases separating them. The CDR3 totals 14 residues. CDR1 is SEHNR and CDR2 is FQNEAQ in the germline V gene (reference sequence). CDR3 nucleotide sequence: TGTGCCAGCAGCCCTCGGAATCGACCCGATGAGCAGTTCTTC. Amino acid sequence: CASSPRNRPDEQFF.

For the CDR3, the DNA is TGTGCCAGCTGTGAGCGGGAGAGAGCCAAAAACATTCAGTACTTC. It is translated as CASCERERAKNIQYF. The J gene is TRBJ2-4, the V gene TRBV28; 8 bases fit TRBD2. Germline trimming cut 8 bases from V and 0 bases from J; bases unmatched to any gene: 6. The CDR3 length is 15 residues. Germline CDR1 and CDR2: MDHEN and SYDVKM.

The chain links TRBV5-6 to TRBJ2-7; TRBD1 agrees at 7 bases. With 1 base clipped from V and 0 bases from J, the junction kept 10 bases outside the gene matches. Germline loops: CDR1 SGHDT, CDR2 YYEEEE. The CDR3 length is 17 residues. CDR3 bases: TGTGCCAGCAGCTTGATGGCGGGCAGGGGGTACTCCTACGAGCAGTACTTC. This encodes CASSLMAGRGYSYEQYF. The full variable domain, its missing parts supplied by reference TRBV5-6 and TRBJ2-7, is DAGVTQSPTHLIKTRGQQVTLRCSPKSGHDTVSWYQQALGQGPQFIFQYYEEEERQRGNFPDRFSGHQFPNYSSELNVNALLLGDSALYLCASSLMAGRGYSYEQYFGPGTRLTVT.

This clonotype was counted only a few times. This sequence joins TRBV11-2 and TRBJ1-2; D gene unclear. The CDR3 has 15 amino acids. CDR1 and CDR2 (germline): SGHAT, FQNNGV. Trimming stripped 2 bases from V and 0 bases from J, with 10 bases between. CDR3 loop: CASSLHTGANYGYTF. The CDR3 region has the DNA TGTGCCAGCAGCTTACATACGGGAGCTAACTATGGCTACACCTTC.

This clonotype turned up a few times. The rearrangement uses TRBV28 and TRBJ2-3; weak D call: TRBD1 (5 bases). Trimming cost V 4 bases and J 4 bases, with 12 bases left between them. Germline V gives CDR1 MDHEN, CDR2 SYDVKM. This CDR3 has 14 amino acids. CDR3 DNA sequence: TGTGCCAGCAGTTCTAGTAGGGGATCAGATACGCAGTATTTT. Amino acids: CASSSSRGSDTQYF.

The V and J genes are TRBV12-3 or TRBV12-4 and TRBJ2-2; maybe TRBD1 (5 bases). There are 13 residues in the CDR3. The germline V and J ends were trimmed by 5 bases and 11 bases, with 15 bases remaining between them. CDR3 residues: CASSHTGHRELFF. The DNA for the CDR3 is TGTGCCAGCAGTCACACCGGACACCGAGAGCTGTTTTTT.

This clonotype was counted a few times. J is TRBJ2-1 and V is TRBV3-1; 7 nucleotides line up with TRBD1. Gene TRBJ2-7 matches the end of the DNA better, so the J call may be wrong. The V gene's germline CDR1 is LGHDT and CDR2 YNNKEL (reference sequence). The CDR3 is 15 residues long. CDR3 DNA: TGTGCCAGTATGTCAGGACAGGACTTCTCCTACGAGCAGTACTTC. Residues: CASMSGQDFSYEQYF.

This clonotype was counted a few times. V is TRBV11-3 and J is TRBJ2-6; D gene uncertain. The CDR3 loop spans 15 amino acids. Germline assignment: CDR1 SGHNT and CDR2 YENEEA. Trimming pared 4 bases from V and 0 bases from J, leaving 7 bases between. CDR3 sequence (DNA): TGTGCCAGCAGCTCGTATTACTCTGGGGCCAACGTCCTGACTTTC. Its protein product is CASSSYYSGANVLTF.

Remarks on this clonotype: A junction end diverges from the germline sequence, so it may reflect a read error. The J gene is TRBJ2-3, the V gene TRBV2; no clear D gene. The germline V gene has CDR1 SNHLY and CDR2 FYNNEI. This CDR3 has 15 residues. The CDR3 protein is CASSEATGFGETQYF. CDR3 nucleotide sequence: TGTGCCAGCAGTGAAGCGACGGGCTTCGGAGAGACCCAGTACTTT.

This sequence joins TRBV7-2 and TRBJ2-5; 10 bases agree with TRBD2. Per the germline V gene, CDR1 is SGHTA and CDR2 is FQGNSA. Unmatched junction bases numbered 17, after V lost 5 bases and J lost 2 bases. The CDR3 runs 19 residues. CDR3 DNA sequence: TGTGCCAGCAGCCCAACGCAAGGGCTAGCGGGGGTACGACAAGAGACCCAGTACTTC. Translating gives CASSPTQGLAGVRQETQYF.

This clonotype was seen more than once but under ten times. This sequence joins TRBV6-6 and TRBJ2-5, with 8 nucleotides matching TRBD2. CDR3 size: 15 residues. CDR1 is MNHNY, CDR2 SVGAGI, per germline (reference sequence). The ends lost 2 bases at V and 2 bases at J; junction bases unmatched: 4. The CDR3 sequence is CASSYRTSLQETQYF. CDR3 nucleotide sequence: TGTGCCAGCAGTTACAGGACTAGCCTGCAAGAGACCCAGTACTTC.

The V call is TRBV9, the J call TRBJ1-3, with D hard to call. The CDR3 sequence is 15 residues long. Germline CDR1 is SGDLS and CDR2 is YYNGEE. Trimming shortened V by 4 bases and J by 2 bases, and 13 bases separated the two germline ends. The CDR3, as DNA: TGTGCCAGCAGCTCCCCGGGAGGGACTGGAAACACCATATATTTT. It encodes CASSSPGGTGNTIYF.

A few counts support this clonotype. The rearrangement uses TRBV20-1 and TRBJ2-1, with 7 bases lining up with TRBD1. The last part of the DNA fits TRBJ2-7 better; the J call may be wrong. The CDR3 extends over 10 amino acids. Germline V CDR1 and CDR2: DFQATT, SNEGSKA (reference sequence). The CDR3 reads CSAGDSEQYF. The CDR3 nucleotides are TGCAGTGCTGGGGACAGCGAGCAGTACTTC.

This sequence joins TRBV11-2 and TRBJ2-5; D may be TRBD1 or TRBD2 (5 bases each). CDR3 length equals 15 residues. With 7 bases removed from V and 7 bases from J, the gap between germline ends came to 22 bases. Germline CDR1 and CDR2: SGHAT and FQNNGV. The CDR3 sequence: CASNLWDGPGVTQYF. The CDR3 DNA sequence: TGTGCCAGCAACCTGTGGGACGGCCCTGGCGTGACCCAGTACTTC.

This clonotype was picked up a small number of times. The rearrangement links TRBV12-3 or TRBV12-4 to TRBJ1-5; 7 bases align to TRBD1. The CDR3 loop spans 16 amino acids. V shed 4 bases, J shed 1 base, and the junction held 7 bases outside the gene matches. The CDR3 spells CASSSAGGRSNQPQHF. The CDR3 coding sequence is TGTGCCAGCAGTTCCGCAGGGGGTAGGAGCAATCAGCCCCAGCATTTT.

This clonotype was counted a few times. The V and J genes are TRBV29-1 and TRBJ2-7; TRBD2 matches at 7 bases. Germline assignment: CDR1 SQVTM and CDR2 ANQGSEA. This CDR3 spans 14 amino acids. Trimming at V came to 4 bases and at J to 2 bases, leaving 8 bases not matched to a gene. DNA of the CDR3: TGCAGCGTTGGGGGCGGGGGACTGACCTACGAGCAGTACTTC. This codes for CSVGGGGLTYEQYF.

This clonotype was observed a few times. A junction boundary mismatches the germline segment, possibly from a read error. The chain joins TRBV12-3 or TRBV12-4 to TRBJ2-7; D is ambiguous. CDR3 length: 13 residues. The CDR3 region has the DNA TGTGCCAGCAGGTCTCAGGTTTCCTACAAGCAGTACTTC. It specifies CASRSQVSYKQYF.

As regards this clonotype: Lacking the conserved final phenylalanine or tryptophan, this CDR3 likely reflects a read error. The chain carries TRBV10-3 and TRBJ2-7, with 8 bases identical to TRBD1. CDR3 size: 16 residues. The germline V gene encodes CDR1 ENHRY and CDR2 SYGVKD. Trimming took 7 bases from V and 0 from J; bases not matched to a gene: 11. CDR3 residues: CAITGEVDRGSYEQYY. Written as DNA, the CDR3 is TGTGCCATCACGGGGGAGGTTGACAGGGGCTCCTACGAGCAGTACTAC.

This clonotype came up a few times. The V call is TRBV10-3, the J call TRBJ2-5, with D tentatively TRBD2 (5 bases). Trimming pared 8 bases from V and 5 bases from J, leaving 18 bases between. Per the germline V gene, CDR1 is ENHRY and CDR2 is SYGVKD. This CDR3 comprises 14 residues. CDR3 loop: CAIAPSPEWETQYF. In DNA, the CDR3 is TGTGCCATCGCGCCTAGCCCAGAGTGGGAGACCCAGTACTTC.

The chain couples TRBV2 to TRBJ2-5; no definite D call. Germline V gene sequence: CDR1 SNHLY, CDR2 FYNNEI. This CDR3 has 11 amino acids. CDR3 in DNA: TGTGGCATGCGGATCCAAGAGACCCAGTACTTC. Translated, it gives CGMRIQETQYF.

The rearrangement uses TRBV7-2 and TRBJ2-7; 9 positions match TRBD2. Losses at the gene ends were 5 bases for V and 0 bases for J; bases not matched to a gene: 11. Germline V gene sequence: CDR1 SGHTA, CDR2 FQGNSA. The CDR3 spans 17 residues. The CDR3, as DNA: TGTGCCAGCAGCCGACCTCTAGCGGGGCCTAGCTCCTACGAGCAGTACTTC. The encoded protein is CASSRPLAGPSSYEQYF.

This clonotype was found a few times. This sequence joins TRBV29-1 and TRBJ2-2, with a tentative D call TRBD2 (5 bases). V dropped 4 bases and J dropped 3 bases, with 12 bases sitting between them. Germline CDR1 reads SQVTM; CDR2 reads ANQGSEA. The CDR3 spans 14 residues. CDR3 sequence reads: CSVVCPEDTGELFF. Here the CDR3 DNA reads TGCAGCGTTGTCTGCCCGGAGGACACCGGGGAGCTGTTTTTT.

The chain employs TRBV15 and TRBJ1-4; D is unresolved. CDR1 is LNHNV and CDR2 is YYDKDF in the germline V gene (reference sequence). The CDR3 loop spans 13 amino acids. V was pared by 1 base and J by 7 bases, with 7 bases between. The CDR3 DNA is TGTGCCACCAGCAGAGCCCTGGGTGAAAAACTGTTTTTT. It specifies CATSRALGEKLFF.

The rearrangement links TRBV20-1 to TRBJ2-4, with D perhaps matching TRBD1 (6 bases). The CDR3 sequence is 12 residues long. The V end was cut by 2 bases, the J end by 9 bases, with 11 bases between. The germline V gene has CDR1 DFQATT and CDR2 SNEGSKA (reference sequence). The CDR3 protein is CSARQKQGIQYF. The DNA of the CDR3 is TGCAGTGCTAGACAGAAACAGGGCATTCAGTACTTC.

The V gene is TRBV19, the J gene TRBJ1-5; D might be TRBD1 (5 bases). Trimming pared 8 bases from V and 7 bases from J, leaving 18 bases between. CDR3 length equals 14 residues. Per the germline V gene, CDR1 is LNHDA and CDR2 is SQIVND (reference sequence). For the CDR3, the DNA is TGTGCCAGTGGGGCCGGGGGGGGAGAACAGCCCCAGCATTTT. Amino acid sequence: CASGAGGGEQPQHF.

V gene TRBV28 combines with J gene TRBJ2-5, with unresolved D. The DNA end is more similar to TRBJ2-1, so the J call may be wrong. This CDR3 spans 15 amino acids. CDR1 is MDHEN, CDR2 SYDVKM, per germline. The CDR3 bases are TGTGCCAGCAGTTTTGTGAGTTGGGGTTATTCGGAGCAGTTCTTC. It encodes CASSFVSWGYSEQFF.

This clonotype was detected a few times. J is TRBJ1-1 and V is TRBV4-2; D may be TRBD1 (5 bases). Germline CDR1 reads LGHNA; CDR2 reads YNFKEQ. Trimming took 4 bases from V and 1 from J, leaving 10 bases between them. This CDR3 is built from 14 residues. The CDR3 DNA reads as TGTGCCAGCAGCCGGCCGGACACGAACACTGAAGCTTTCTTT. It yields the protein CASSRPDTNTEAFF.

The chain combines TRBV12-3 or TRBV12-4 with TRBJ2-3; 7 nucleotides match TRBD2. The CDR3 is 17 residues long. The trim removed 7 bases at V and 8 bases at J, leaving 21 bases unmatched. DNA for the CDR3: TGTGCCAGCACCCCGACCCGTCCCGGGACGGGGGGTGGTACGCAGTATTTT. Translating it yields CASTPTRPGTGGGTQYF.